The 26 T cell receptor beta chains given below trace back to one sample, sequenced in a study of patients and donors after allogeneic stem cell transplantation (dated by TCRdb to about 2020). The library was built by means of RT-PCR. The sample was run on a NextSeq 550. TCRdb's own reprocessing of the public reads used fastp at Q25 and MiXCR and kept productive beta chains. Rows are combined by CDR3 protein, so each entry shows the most common genes and DNA. The sample table lists about a million distinct CDR3 sequences, roughly 18% of them with a count of one. Roughly 6% of the sample lies in the top ten. Sequencing was carried out using blood, either unsorted or a sorted T cell fraction (not recorded which). These receptor sequences come from a human donor who was either an allogeneic HSCT recipient or a stem cell or donor lymphocyte infusion donor (not recorded which). It is not recorded whose cells these are; they may come from a transplant donor.

This clonotype came up a few times. The chain combines TRBV19 with TRBJ2-1; no firm D call. Per the germline V gene, CDR1 is LNHDA and CDR2 is SQIVND (reference sequence). Trimming stripped 3 bases from V and 5 bases from J, with 11 bases between. CDR3 length: 14 residues. The CDR3 sequence: CASSIRVSHNEQFF. The CDR3 nucleotides read TGTGCCAGTAGTATTAGGGTGAGCCACAATGAGCAGTTCTTC.

This clonotype was seen only a few times. A much larger clone lies one base from this, so it may be a read error. The rearrangement links TRBV7-2 to TRBJ1-2; D perhaps matches TRBD1 (5 bases). The V end was cut by 2 bases, the J end by 3 bases, with 7 bases between. The germline gives CDR1 SGHTA, CDR2 FQGNSA. CDR3 length: 13 residues. The CDR3 coding sequence is TGTGCCAGCAGCTTAATAGGGGACTATGGCTACACCTTC. It codes for CASSLIGDYGYTF.

The chain employs TRBV20-1 and TRBJ1-2, with 8 positions matching TRBD1. The CDR3 totals 13 residues. Germline V gene sequence: CDR1 DFQATT, CDR2 SNEGSKA (reference sequence). The V segment lost 6 bases and the J segment 8 bases; nucleotides outside the gene matches: 11. The CDR3 reads CSATYGTGSGYTF. The DNA for the CDR3 is TGCAGTGCGACCTACGGGACAGGATCGGGCTACACCTTC.

In this sample, this clonotype turned up a few times. The gene calls are TRBV12-3 or TRBV12-4 and TRBJ2-2; D uncertain. This CDR3 comprises 15 residues. V was clipped by 3 bases and J by 3 bases, with 11 bases between them. For the CDR3, the DNA is TGTGCCAGCAGTTTTGAAGGGTCGTACACCGGGGAGCTGTTTTTT. Amino acids: CASSFEGSYTGELFF.

V and J are TRBV2 and TRBJ2-5, with D unresolved. Germline V CDR1 and CDR2: SNHLY, FYNNEI. This CDR3 has 14 residues. V was pared by 2 bases and J by 0 bases, with 7 bases between. CDR3: CASSEWAYQETQYF. The CDR3 DNA reads TGTGCCAGCAGTGAATGGGCCTACCAAGAGACCCAGTACTTC.

The V gene is TRBV14, the J gene TRBJ2-5; the D is unclear. The V and J ends lost 2 bases and 7 bases respectively, with 14 bases between them. Germline V lookup: CDR1 SGHDN, CDR2 FVKESK. The CDR3 totals 14 residues. The CDR3 sequence is CASSQRMVLGTQYF. CDR3 coding DNA: TGTGCCAGCAGCCAACGTATGGTCCTCGGGACCCAGTACTTC.

This clonotype was counted only a few times. The chain is built from TRBV7-6 and TRBJ2-1; perhaps TRBD1 as D (5 bases). CDR1 and CDR2 (germline): SGHVS, FNYEAQ. Trimming took 5 bases from V and 2 from J, leaving 13 bases between them. CDR3 length: 15 amino acids. The chain's CDR3 is CASSPGLKAYNEQFF. In nucleotides, the CDR3 is TGTGCCAGCAGCCCAGGGTTGAAAGCCTACAATGAGCAGTTCTTC.

This clonotype was seen more than once but under ten times. This sequence joins TRBV4-2 and TRBJ2-7; D possibly uses TRBD1 or TRBD2 (5 bases each). The V end was cut by 2 bases, the J end by 5 bases, with 13 bases between. The CDR3 covers 14 residues. Germline-derived CDR1 and CDR2 are LGHNA and YNFKEQ. In DNA, the CDR3 is TGTGCCAGCAGCCAATTCCGCCGGGGCAACGAGCAGTACTTC. As protein: CASSQFRRGNEQYF.

This clonotype was picked up a small number of times. V gene TRBV12-3 or TRBV12-4 combines with J gene TRBJ2-1; D gene uncertain. The CDR3 is made up of 14 amino acids. Between the trimmed V and J ends, which lost 5 bases and 5 bases, there was a span of 13 bases. This CDR3 is CASSPRLPHNEQFF. For the CDR3, the DNA is TGTGCCAGCAGTCCGCGACTTCCCCACAATGAGCAGTTCTTC.

In this sample, this clonotype turned up many times. The V and J genes are TRBV12-3 or TRBV12-4 and TRBJ1-1; D gene unclear. The CDR3 runs 12 residues. V was cut by 1 base and J by 8 bases, with 8 bases left in between. The CDR3 DNA reads as TGTGCCAGCAGTTTAGTGGGTCCCGAAGCTTTCTTT. Protein product: CASSLVGPEAFF.

This clonotype was counted between two and nine times. The chain employs TRBV5-1 and TRBJ1-4; the D gene is possibly TRBD1 (6 bases). The CDR3 contains 15 residues. Trimming took off 4 bases at V and 6 bases at J, with 16 bases between the two ends. Germline V gives CDR1 SGHRS, CDR2 YFSETQ. The CDR3 reads CASSRELTGDEKLFF. The DNA of the CDR3 is TGCGCCAGCAGCCGAGAACTGACAGGTGATGAAAAACTGTTTTTT.

The chain carries TRBV12-3 or TRBV12-4 and TRBJ2-1, with D hard to call. This CDR3 has 13 residues. Between the trimmed V and J ends, which lost 6 bases and 8 bases, there was a span of 14 bases. The CDR3 loop is CASSYQGFHEQFF. The CDR3 region has the DNA TGTGCCAGCAGCTACCAAGGGTTCCATGAGCAGTTCTTC.

This clonotype was counted only a few times. The CDR3 DNA sequence: TGTGCCAGCAGCTATCTCGGGACTAGCGGGGGGGGTTCGAATGAGCAGTTCTTC. Encoded protein: CASSYLGTSGGGSNEQFF. The gene calls are TRBV12-3 or TRBV12-4 and TRBJ2-1; 16 nucleotides match TRBD2. J was trimmed by 7 bases and V by 6 bases; bases with no gene match: 12. The CDR3 is 18 residues long.

The gene calls are TRBV12-3 or TRBV12-4 and TRBJ2-1; 10 nucleotides align to TRBD2. CDR3 size: 14 residues. V trimming: 5 bases; J trimming: 10 bases; junction bases outside the gene matches: 8. DNA of the CDR3: TGTGCCAGCAGTCCTAGCGGGGGTGGCGGGGAGCAGTTCTTC. It codes for CASSPSGGGGEQFF.

This clonotype came up once. The chain joins TRBV15 to TRBJ2-3; D unresolved. V was cut by 1 base and J by 6 bases, with 11 bases left in between. CDR3 length: 14 amino acids. The V gene's germline CDR1 is LNHNV and CDR2 YYDKDF (reference sequence). The DNA of the CDR3 is TGTGCCACCAGCAGAGGGCCGGGCCGGGATACGCAGTATTTT. It specifies CATSRGPGRDTQYF.

This clonotype was detected a few times. CDR3 residues: CASSLKVRGNEQYF. CDR3 nucleotides: TGTGCCAGCAGCTTAAAGGTGCGGGGGAACGAGCAGTACTTC. The V gene is TRBV11-3, the J gene TRBJ2-7, with TRBD2 matching 7 bases. The CDR3 runs to 14 residues. Losses at the gene ends were 2 bases for V and 5 bases for J; bases not matched to a gene: 6. Germline lookup yields CDR1 SGHNT and CDR2 YENEEA.

This clonotype was found a few times. The chain links TRBV2 to TRBJ2-1; TRBD1 aligns across 7 bases. The CDR3 runs to 13 residues. Germline values: CDR1 SNHLY, CDR2 FYNNEI. V trimming: 5 bases; J trimming: 6 bases; junction bases outside the gene matches: 4. This CDR3 reads CASSLTGINEQFF. CDR3 nucleotides: TGTGCCAGCAGTCTGACAGGGATCAATGAGCAGTTCTTC.

This chain joins TRBV29-1 and TRBJ2-5; perhaps TRBD1 as D (5 bases). Germline-derived CDR1 and CDR2 are SQVTM and ANQGSEA. V shed 5 bases and J shed 4 bases, with 20 bases lying between them. The CDR3 has 15 amino acids. This CDR3 reads CSVTKQETLRETQYF. For the CDR3, the DNA is TGCAGCGTTACGAAACAGGAAACGTTGAGAGAGACCCAGTACTTC.

The genes are TRBV6-6 and TRBJ1-4; no reliable D call. Germline V gene sequence: CDR1 MNHNY, CDR2 SVGAGI (reference sequence). The CDR3 length is 12 residues. Trimming took 0 bases from V and 7 from J, leaving 3 bases between them. Written as DNA, the CDR3 is TGTGCCAGCAGTTACTCGGGTGAAAAACTGTTTTTT. Translation: CASSYSGEKLFF.

The chain uses TRBV15 and TRBJ2-5; possibly TRBD1 for D (5 bases). CDR1 and CDR2 (germline): LNHNV, YYDKDF (reference sequence). V gave up 3 bases and J gave up 9 bases, with 23 bases separating them. There are 16 residues in the CDR3. CDR3 sequence reads: CATSRSQGIPQRAQYF. CDR3 in DNA: TGTGCCACCAGCAGGTCCCAGGGCATACCTCAACGGGCCCAGTACTTC.

This clonotype was observed a single time. The CDR3, as DNA: TGTGCCAGCAGCCAAAGGGTGGAGACCCAGTACTTC. The encoded protein is CASSQRVETQYF. V gene TRBV11-3 combines with J gene TRBJ2-5; D remains ambiguous. Trimming pared 5 bases from V and 5 bases from J, leaving 9 bases between. Germline CDR1 SGHNT, CDR2 YENEEA. The CDR3 runs to 12 residues.

This clonotype was counted only a few times. The chain has TRBV7-8 and TRBJ1-1; 8 positions agree with TRBD1. This CDR3 is 16 amino acids long. The V gene's germline CDR1 is SGHVS and CDR2 FQNEAQ. The trim removed 1 base at V and 5 bases at J, leaving 9 bases unmatched. CDR3 in amino acids: CASSLGPGQGGTEAFF. CDR3 bases: TGTGCCAGCAGCTTAGGCCCAGGACAGGGAGGGACTGAAGCTTTCTTT.

The chain couples TRBV4-1 to TRBJ2-7; D is perhaps TRBD1 (6 bases). Per germline, CDR1 MGHRA and CDR2 YSYEKL. V gave up 6 bases and J gave up 4 bases, with 25 bases separating them. The CDR3 is 17 amino acids. This chain's CDR3 is CASSQVGQPVYPYEQYF. The DNA of the CDR3 is TGCGCCAGCAGTCAGGTAGGACAGCCGGTTTACCCTTACGAGCAGTACTTC.

Only a few counts were recorded for this clonotype. The CDR3 DNA sequence: TGTGCCAGCAGCGTAGCTACCCAGACCTCTGGAAACACCATATATTTT. Its protein product is CASSVATQTSGNTIYF. The chain couples TRBV9 to TRBJ1-3; D uncertain. V shed 0 bases and J shed 0 bases, with 10 bases lying between them. The CDR3 runs 16 residues. CDR1 is SGDLS, CDR2 YYNGEE, per germline.

This clonotype was detected a few times. The chain employs TRBV7-9 and TRBJ1-1; the match to TRBD1 covers 10 bases. The CDR3 contains 14 residues. V shed 5 bases and J 4 bases; nucleotides not matched to a gene: 4. Germline CDR1 SEHNR, CDR2 FQNEAQ (reference sequence). The DNA of the CDR3 is TGTGCCAGCAGCGAGGGACAGGGGTTCACTGAAGCTTTCTTT. It specifies CASSEGQGFTEAFF.

This clonotype was observed a few times. The chain has TRBV3-1 and TRBJ1-4; 9 bases agree with TRBD1. V was clipped by 1 base and J by 7 bases; unmatched bases: 7. This CDR3 is 16 amino acids long. Germline loops: CDR1 LGHDT, CDR2 YNNKEL (reference sequence). The CDR3 bases are TGTGCCAGCAGCCAAGCGGGACAGGGCGTGGGTGAAAAACTGTTTTTT. This translates into CASSQAGQGVGEKLFF.